Below, 31 T cell receptor beta chains from the same sample are listed, as sequenced in a study of blood T cell repertoires in COVID-19. Clones were sequenced by immunoSEQ multiplex PCR, and TCRdb holds only the in-frame ones, with some missing. The sample has roughly 190,000 clones, about 88% seen once. Sequencing was performed on peripheral blood. These receptors were obtained from a woman aged 80 or older in a cohort sampled during active or convalescent COVID-19.

The gene calls are TRBV24-1 and TRBJ1-2; D gene ambiguous. The CDR3 runs 14 residues. V lost 1 base, J lost 2 bases, and 7 bases lay in between. In germline, CDR1 is KGHDR, CDR2 SFDVKD. DNA for the CDR3: TGTGCCACCAGTGATTTCCAGTCAAACTATGGCTACACCTTC. This sequence encodes CATSDFQSNYGYTF.

The chain employs TRBV7-2 and TRBJ1-4; maybe TRBD1 (5 bases). V lost 1 base to trimming and J lost 7 bases, with 10 bases between them. CDR3 length equals 14 residues. Germline V gene sequence: CDR1 SGHTA, CDR2 FQGNSA. CDR3 protein: CASSLERGIEKLFF. The CDR3 coding sequence is TGTGCCAGCAGCTTAGAAAGGGGAATTGAAAAACTGTTTTTT.

This clone was counted between two and nine times. This rearrangement joins TRBV9 to TRBJ1-6, with D maybe TRBD1 (5 bases). CDR3 size: 14 residues. The V gene lost 3 bases and the J gene lost 5 bases, with 9 bases spanning the gap. Germline assignment: CDR1 SGDLS and CDR2 YYNGEE. CDR3 sequence reads: CASSALGDNSPLHF. The CDR3 DNA follows: TGTGCCAGCAGCGCGTTAGGGGATAATTCACCCCTCCACTTT. The entire variable domain, with the rest obtained from reference TRBV9 and TRBJ1-6, is as follows: DSGVTQTPKHLITATGQRVTLRCSPRSGDLSVYWYQQSLDQGLQFLIQYYNGEERAKGNILERFSAQQFPDLHSELNLSSLELGDSALYFCASSALGDNSPLHFGNGTRLTVT.

A single count supports this clone. The chain recombines TRBV15 with TRBJ2-5; D is possibly TRBD2 (6 bases). Germline V lookup: CDR1 LNHNV, CDR2 YYDKDF (reference sequence). V was shortened by 0 bases and J by 7 bases, with 21 bases between the two germline ends. This CDR3 is 17 amino acids long. The CDR3 is CATSREKSSAHLGTQYF. In DNA form, the CDR3 reads TGTGCCACCAGCAGAGAAAAGTCTAGCGCTCACCTCGGGACCCAGTACTTC.

The rearrangement uses TRBV11-3 and TRBJ2-5; 14 positions match TRBD2. With 5 bases clipped from V and 4 bases from J, the junction kept 6 bases outside the gene matches. Germline lookup yields CDR1 SGHNT and CDR2 YENEEA. There are 16 residues in the CDR3. The DNA of the CDR3 is TGTGCCAGCAGCCCAGGGGGACTAGCGGGAGTAGAGACCCAGTACTTC. This encodes CASSPGGLAGVETQYF.

J is TRBJ1-6 and V is TRBV7-2, with 9 bases fitting TRBD1. Germline CDR1 and CDR2: SGHTA and FQGNSA. With 2 bases clipped from V and 8 bases from J, the junction kept 1 base outside the gene matches. The CDR3 is 14 residues long. The chain's CDR3 is CASSLRDRDSPLHF. The CDR3 region has the DNA TGTGCCAGCAGCTTAAGGGACAGGGATTCACCCCTCCACTTT.

Written as DNA, the CDR3 is TGTGCCAGCAGCCAAGATACAGGACCCTACAATGAGCAGTTCTTC. It translates to CASSQDTGPYNEQFF. The genes are TRBV3-1 (or the pseudogene TRBV3-2) and TRBJ2-1, with D possibly matching TRBD1 (5 bases). Germline V CDR1 and CDR2: LGHDT, YNNKEL (reference sequence). The CDR3 length is 15 residues. V was pared by 0 bases and J by 2 bases, with 8 bases between.

This clone occurred once. The gene calls are TRBV4-3 and TRBJ2-1; the match to TRBD2 covers 11 bases. The CDR3 length is 17 residues. After removal of 4 bases from V and 5 bases from J, the junction contained 10 bases not matched to a gene. CDR1 and CDR2 (germline): LGHNA, YSLEER. The CDR3 protein is CASSLRLAGRWNNEQFF. DNA of the CDR3: TGCGCCAGCAGCCTCCGACTAGCGGGGCGGTGGAACAATGAGCAGTTCTTC.

Only one count was recorded for this clone. The chain combines TRBV4-1 with TRBJ2-5; 10 positions match TRBD1. Trimming at V came to 7 bases and at J to 3 bases, leaving 8 bases not matched to a gene. The CDR3 spans 15 residues. Germline lookup yields CDR1 MGHRA and CDR2 YSYEKL. The CDR3 nucleotides are TGCGCCAGCACCAGAACTGGGACAGGGGAAGAGACCCAGTACTTC. This translates into CASTRTGTGEETQYF.

The rearrangement uses TRBV30 and TRBJ2-5; 7 nucleotides agree with TRBD1. Germline loops: CDR1 GTSNPN, CDR2 SVGIG (reference sequence). V shed 0 bases and J 10 bases; nucleotides not matched to a gene: 8. The CDR3 contains 13 residues. For the CDR3, the DNA is TGTGCCTGGAGTGTGCAGGGGGTGTACGACCAGTACTTC. Its protein product is CAWSVQGVYDQYF.

The genes are TRBV27 and TRBJ1-1; tentatively, D is TRBD1 (5 bases). The V gene lost 7 bases and the J gene lost 5 bases, with 17 bases spanning the gap. The CDR3 consists of 14 residues. CDR1 is MNHEY, CDR2 SMNVEV, per germline (reference sequence). The CDR3 bases are TGTGCCAGCACCCTCATCCGGGGGTATACTGAAGCTTTCTTT. It specifies CASTLIRGYTEAFF.

The V call is TRBV10-2, the J call TRBJ1-1; no reliable D call. The CDR3 runs to 13 residues. V lost 2 bases and J lost 3, with 7 bases in between. Per the germline V gene, CDR1 is WSHSY and CDR2 is SAAADI. Here the CDR3 DNA reads TGCGCCAGCAGTGAGGTCCGGGACACTGAAGCTTTCTTT. Translating gives CASSEVRDTEAFF.

The chain is built from TRBV9 and TRBJ2-3, with a possible D match to TRBD1 (5 bases). In germline, CDR1 is SGDLS, CDR2 YYNGEE. This CDR3 comprises 15 residues. Trimming pared 1 base from V and 5 bases from J, leaving 14 bases between. The CDR3 bases are TGTGCCAGCAGCGTATACGGTCAGGGTCAAGATACGCAGTATTTT. Amino acids: CASSVYGQGQDTQYF.

A few counts support this clone. The chain joins TRBV7-2 to TRBJ2-1, with 7 bases fitting TRBD2. V was pared by 2 bases and J by 0 bases, with 1 base of the junction left unmatched. Germline CDR1 reads SGHTA; CDR2 reads FQGNSA. The CDR3 sequence is 15 residues long. The chain's CDR3 is CASSLRGGSYNEQFF. The CDR3 DNA sequence: TGTGCCAGCAGCTTACGCGGGGGCTCCTACAATGAGCAGTTCTTC.

The chain couples TRBV7-2 to TRBJ2-5; the D gene is possibly TRBD2 (6 bases). The V gene lost 1 base and the J gene lost 5 bases, with 8 bases spanning the gap. Germline V gives CDR1 SGHTA, CDR2 FQGNSA. This CDR3 region has 13 residues. The CDR3 DNA follows: TGTGCCAGCAGCTTAGGGGCGGGGGAGACCCAGTACTTC. Translating it yields CASSLGAGETQYF.

This clone came up a few times. As DNA, the CDR3 is TGTGCCAGCAGGTGGGACAGCGGAGCCACCGGGGAGCTGTTTTTT. Translation: CASRWDSGATGELFF. V gene TRBV2 combines with J gene TRBJ2-2; TRBD1 aligns across 7 bases. CDR3 length equals 15 residues. The V gene end was trimmed by 6 bases and the J gene end by 4 bases; junction bases not matched to a gene: 8. Germline values: CDR1 SNHLY, CDR2 FYNNEI.

The chain has TRBV7-9 and TRBJ2-7, with 9 bases identical to TRBD1. V dropped 3 bases and J dropped 5; count of bases not matched to a gene: 5. The length of the CDR3 is 14 residues. Per germline, CDR1 SEHNR and CDR2 FQNEAQ (reference sequence). CDR3 region: CASSLGQGEHEQYF. In DNA form, the CDR3 reads TGTGCCAGCAGCTTGGGACAGGGCGAGCACGAGCAGTACTTC.

The CDR3 bases are TGCAGCGTTGAAGAGAGGAAAGGGAGCTATGGCTACACCTTC. Translated: CSVEERKGSYGYTF. This chain connects TRBV29-1 to TRBJ1-2; no firm D call. CDR1 is SQVTM and CDR2 is ANQGSEA in the germline V gene. V was clipped by 0 bases and J by 4 bases, with 12 bases between them. CDR3 size: 14 residues.

This clone was counted a few times. The chain has TRBV28 and TRBJ2-7, with a possible D match to TRBD1 (6 bases). The CDR3 spans 16 residues. Per the germline V gene, CDR1 is MDHEN and CDR2 is SYDVKM. The V and J ends lost 4 bases and 0 bases respectively, with 16 bases between them. Here the CDR3 reads CASSSPGQIYSYEQYF. The CDR3 nucleotides are TGTGCCAGCAGTTCCCCCGGACAGATCTACTCCTACGAGCAGTACTTC.

J is TRBJ2-7 and V is TRBV29-1; perhaps TRBD1 as D (7 bases). The V end was cut by 6 bases, the J end by 3 bases, with 15 bases between. This CDR3 is built from 13 residues. The germline CDR1 and CDR2 sequences are SQVTM and ANQGSEA. The CDR3 DNA follows: TGCAGCGTGGGGGCGGGACAGTACTACGAGCAGTACTTC. It specifies CSVGAGQYYEQYF.

V is TRBV2 and J is TRBJ2-5, with 8 bases fitting TRBD1. CDR3 length: 16 amino acids. V lost 3 bases, J lost 2 bases, and 8 bases stayed unmatched. The germline V gene has CDR1 SNHLY and CDR2 FYNNEI. Here the CDR3 reads CASSDTVTGGQETQYF. CDR3 sequence (DNA): TGTGCCAGCAGTGACACCGTCACAGGGGGTCAAGAGACCCAGTACTTC.

The chain employs TRBV21-1 and TRBJ1-1; the D call of TRBD1 is as the table states it, not checked on the DNA. TRBV21-1 is given as a pseudogene. CDR3 length equals 10 residues. CDR3 loop: CASRDSEAFF. CDR3 DNA sequence: TGTGCCAGCCGGGACAGCGAAGCTTTCTTT.

This chain uses TRBV11-2 with TRBJ1-3; a possible D gene is TRBD1 (5 bases). The V gene lost 5 bases and the J gene lost 3 bases, with 20 bases spanning the gap. The germline gives CDR1 SGHAT, CDR2 FQNNGV. This CDR3 contains 17 residues. CDR3 region: CASSPRQLGMDGNTIYF. The DNA of the CDR3 is TGTGCCAGCAGCCCCCGACAGTTGGGTATGGATGGAAACACCATATATTTT.

The chain recombines TRBV7-9 with TRBJ1-2; maybe TRBD1 (6 bases). Trimming pared 3 bases from V and 4 bases from J, leaving 9 bases between. The CDR3 is 13 amino acids. CDR1 is SEHNR and CDR2 is FQNEAQ in the germline V gene (reference sequence). CDR3 in DNA: TGTGCCAGCAGCTTGGACAGCACCTATGGCTACACCTTC. Protein: CASSLDSTYGYTF.

V and J are TRBV5-5 and TRBJ1-1; no clear D gene. CDR1 and CDR2 from the germline V gene are SGHKS and YYEKEE (reference sequence). This CDR3 spans 13 amino acids. Trimming took off 2 bases at V and 2 bases at J, with 7 bases between the two ends. CDR3 sequence reads: CASSFAENTEAFF. CDR3 DNA: TGTGCCAGCAGCTTCGCAGAAAACACTGAAGCTTTCTTT.

The table lists this clone with a count of one. The chain couples TRBV5-1 to TRBJ2-5; 7 bases line up with TRBD1. V gave up 3 bases and J gave up 4 bases; unmatched junction bases: 6. Germline lookup yields CDR1 SGHRS and CDR2 YFSETQ. This CDR3 is built from 14 residues. CDR3 coding DNA: TGCGCCAGCAGCTCGACAGGGAGTAGAGAGACCCAGTACTTC. Protein sequence: CASSSTGSRETQYF.

Here the CDR3 reads CASSQDIVPGELFF. For the CDR3, the DNA is TGTGCCAGCAGCCAAGATATTGTCCCCGGGGAGCTGTTTTTT. The chain has TRBV3-1 (or the pseudogene TRBV3-2) and TRBJ2-2; D remains unclear. This CDR3 has 14 residues. CDR1 is LGHDT, CDR2 YNNKEL, per germline (reference sequence). Deletions cut 0 bases from V and 6 bases from J, with 8 bases between.

V is TRBV6-5 and J is TRBJ1-2, with 7 bases lining up with TRBD1. The CDR3 consists of 14 residues. V shed 3 bases and J 8 bases; nucleotides not matched to a gene: 9. The germline V gene encodes CDR1 MNHEY and CDR2 SVGAGI. The CDR3 loop reads CASSYQGGSGGYTF. The CDR3 coding sequence is TGTGCCAGCAGTTATCAAGGGGGCTCGGGAGGCTACACCTTC.

This chain uses TRBV7-2 with TRBJ1-5; D may be TRBD1 (5 bases). V shed 0 bases and J shed 6 bases, with 12 bases lying between them. The CDR3 has 15 residues. CDR1 SGHTA and CDR2 FQGNSA come from the germline V gene. CDR3 nucleotide sequence: TGTGCCAGCAGCTTAGCGGTTAGGGGAACTCAGCCCCAGCATTTT. It is translated as CASSLAVRGTQPQHF.

The gene calls are TRBV7-8 and TRBJ1-4; the match to TRBD1 covers 9 bases. The CDR3 consists of 14 residues. Germline trimming cut 9 bases from V and 7 bases from J; bases unmatched to any gene: 9. Germline CDR1 SGHVS, CDR2 FQNEAQ. CDR3 sequence: CASRDRVGSEKLFF. As DNA, the CDR3 is TGTGCCAGTCGGGACAGGGTCGGTAGTGAAAAACTGTTTTTT.

The CDR3 reads CASSLGRGSSGYTF. The CDR3 DNA follows: TGTGCCAGCAGCTTGGGGAGGGGATCGAGCGGCTACACCTTC. The chain has TRBV5-4 and TRBJ1-2; the D gene is possibly TRBD1 (5 bases). The germline V gene has CDR1 SGHNT and CDR2 YYREEE (reference sequence). The V end was cut by 0 bases, the J end by 8 bases, with 14 bases between. The CDR3 is 14 residues long.